This T cell receptor (beta chain) appears in the sequencing data of a study of shared clonotypes between healthy human individuals (dated by TCRdb to 2020 to 2022). Broadly, across the study: The cohort included a few men and a couple of women between 18 and 49 years of age. For each donor, CD4 naive and CD4 memory were each given three plates, CD8 naive was given two plates, and CD8 memory was given one plate. To increase sequencing depth and limit assay-specific biases, TCR repertoire library preparation and sequencing were carried out by different laboratories using diverse techniques. The study deeply sequenced blood TCR repertoires of about five healthy adults to estimate repertoire size and the extent of clonotype sharing between individuals. Between about 0.8 and 9 billion PBMCs per donor were obtained by leukapheresis.

The CDR3 starts with the cysteine, ends with the phenylalanine, and has 15 residues. This entry keeps only the CDR3 DNA: 45 bases, framed from base 1. CDR1 and CDR2, per the germline V gene, are LGHNA and YSLEER. The germline ends are 15 bases apart after V is trimmed by 1 base and J by 6 bases. Study-wide conclusions, independent of this receptor: Only blood was sampled, and tissue TCR repertoires likely differ from those in blood. Compared with non-shared clonotypes, the clonotypes found in all four sorted-subset donors had higher generation probabilities. Even with the large sequencing depth, rarefaction of the sorted-subset datasets indicated that sequencing was incomplete. Larger estimated clonotype richness was generally found for naive subsets than for memory subsets. The genetic and exposure-history diversity represented was limited by the small number of donors. Pairwise subsampling indicated that sequencing depth was expected to affect the degree of clonotype sharing among donors. When several donors were compared, the shared fraction of clonotypes was around 5% for naive CD4, around 4% for naive CD8, 2% to 2.5% for memory CD4, and 0.35% to 0.4% for memory CD8.

Note on this clone: Its antigen specificity is not known. Base qualities are not recorded, but no much larger clone differs from it by a single base.

Using the deep immunoSEQ assay, TCR CDR3 regions were amplified from genomic DNA by multiplex PCR. Extracted genomic DNA from each cell subset was spread evenly across all wells of several immunoSEQ 96-well plates, with each plate serving as a replicate. For sorted subsets, around 200 ng genomic DNA, equal to 30,000 to 35,000 T cell genomes, was loaded into each replicate PCR. The purified libraries were quantified using a Qubit 3.0 fluorometer, sized with a Bioanalyzer 2100, and then quantified again using the KAPA Library Quantification kit. Each immunoSEQ 96-well plate was sequenced on its own single-read 150-cycle Illumina NextSeq 550 flow cell. The authors' analysis ran thus. The immunoSEQ output contained only junctional sequences without quality scores, so filtering could not match that applied to full-length reads. Sequences were annotated with PyIR, a Python wrapper for IgBLAST v1.9, and V/J genes and CDR3 were assigned using IMGT germline references. Reads were removed for weak V/J assignments (E-value above 1e-6), missing CDR3, stop codons, out-of-frame junctions, or ambiguous translated residues. V3J clonotypes were defined by identical inferred V gene, J gene, and CDR3 amino acid sequence. The percentage overlap between two repertoires was calculated by dividing the number of shared unique clonotypes by the size of the smaller repertoire. Three approaches were used to assess repertoire richness: RTK rarefaction, the Chao1 estimator, and Recon v2.1 estimates of unobserved clonotypes. For all TCRbeta clonotypes obtained by the gDNA method from several donors, generation probabilities were computed with OLGA. The table comes from immuneACCESS by way of TCRdb, which keeps in-frame sequences with V and J called. Part of the clones is missing from these tables; in studies checked, under half for an unresolved V gene and the rest for unknown reasons. V and J calls and clone size are those listed in that table; D and trimming were worked out from the DNA. The table for this sample lists some 2,000,000 clones; approximately 96% of them were counted only once. The top ten constitute less than 0.15% of the sample.

The donors were healthy, HIV-negative adults with no recently reported acute infections or vaccinations. Every donor was a Caucasian adult living in Nashville, Tennessee, USA. Magnetic negative selection was used to enrich CD4+ T cells, after which naive cells were positively selected on CD45RA and the negative fraction became the memory subset. Blood was collected by leukapheresis, and PBMCs were isolated by Ficoll-Histopaque density gradient centrifugation and then cryopreserved in liquid nitrogen vapor phase. Purity and quantity of every magnetically sorted T cell population were checked by analytical flow cytometry. Each sorted fraction had its genomic DNA isolated and then quantified by UV absorbance on a Nanodrop 2000c.

The chain is encoded by TRBV4-3 joined to TRBJ1-2; the D segment cannot be called with confidence. Sequenced input: naive CD4+ T cells sorted from blood. The cell subset or site label for this specimen denotes: CD45RA+ positively selected. The sequence was collected from a man aged 18 to 30 in good health. The nucleotides read TGCGCCAGCAGCCAAGGGGGTCGTACTGAAGATGGCTACACCTTC. It encodes CASSQGGRTEDGYTF.